A selection of T cell receptor beta chains follows, all from one sample in a study of T-cell memory formation after mild COVID-19. In TCRdb, the 5' RACE reads were re-called with MiXCR into one record per CDR3 protein. The sample consists of roughly 450,000 distinct CDR3 sequences, around a sixth of them appearing once. The sequencing input was PBMCs or a T cell subset sorted from them (not recorded which). All receptors come from an adult woman who had mild COVID-19 (a few samples of this study predate the infection). Cell type and time point are not known. Each CDR3 is given with its conserved first and last residue. The D gene is left open where the match is weak. Rows give clone size only sometimes, using once, few, many, or a class for an expanded clone.

TRBJ1-2	few	-	TRBV12-3/TRBV12-4	CASSFGWTATLNYGYTF	TGTGCCAGCAGTTTTGGATGGACTGCAACTCTTAACTATGGCTACACCTTC
TRBJ1-4	once	TRBD1	TRBV7-9	CASSHIPTGGEKLFF	TGTGCCAGCAGCCATATACCGACAGGGGGCGAAAAACTGTTTTTT
TRBJ2-5	few	-	TRBV7-9	CASSTRRDTETQYF	TGTGCCAGCAGCACCCGCCGGGACACTGAGACCCAGTACTTC
TRBJ2-7	many	TRBD1	TRBV6-5	CASSHTTGGVYEQYF	TGTGCCAGCAGTCATACTACAGGGGGTGTCTACGAGCAGTACTTC
TRBJ2-7	-	-	TRBV4-3	CASSQGTSFYEQYF	TGCGCCAGCAGCCAAGGGACCTCCTTCTACGAGCAGTACTTC
TRBJ1-1	-	-	TRBV6-1	CASSEARRFTAEAFF	TGTGCCAGCAGTGAAGCGCGAAGGTTTACTGCTGAAGCTTTCTTT
TRBJ2-7	many	TRBD2	TRBV29-1	CSVGRGSPYEQYF	TGCAGCGTTGGGCGGGGGTCCCCCTACGAGCAGTACTTC
TRBJ2-1	-	-	TRBV7-9	CASSSGLAIVEQFF	TGTGCCAGCAGCTCCGGGTTAGCAATCGTTGAGCAGTTCTTC
TRBJ2-7	many	-	TRBV5-1	CASSFSYEQYF	TGTGCCAGCAGCTTCTCCTACGAGCAGTACTTC
TRBJ2-4	-	-	TRBV6-2/TRBV6-3	CASSYRSTTTKNIQYF	TGTGCCAGCAGTTACCGCAGCACAACTACCAAAAACATTCAGTACTTC
TRBJ2-1	-	-	TRBV27	CASSRDKGSYNEQFF	TGTGCCAGCAGTCGGGACAAGGGTTCCTACAATGAGCAGTTCTTC
TRBJ1-1	-	-	TRBV7-2	CASSIPVFGGTWEAFF	TGTGCCAGCAGCATCCCGGTTTTTGGGGGAACTTGGGAAGCTTTCTTT
TRBJ2-1	-	TRBD2	TRBV5-4	CASSILLGRGWEQFF	TGTGCCAGCAGCATCTTACTTGGGAGGGGTTGGGAGCAGTTCTTC
TRBJ1-5	-	TRBD1	TRBV12-3/TRBV12-4	CASSSTGAGSQPQHF	TGTGCCAGCAGTTCAACAGGGGCGGGTAGTCAGCCCCAGCATTTT
TRBJ2-1	few	-	TRBV12-3/TRBV12-4	CASTSRRGSYNEQFF	TGTGCCAGCACCTCGCGAAGGGGGTCCTACAATGAGCAGTTCTTC
TRBJ2-1	-	TRBD2	TRBV4-3	CASSHGTSGRVTNEQFF	TGCGCCAGCAGCCATGGGACTAGCGGGAGGGTTACCAATGAGCAGTTCTTC
TRBJ1-4	-	-	TRBV19	CASSRGPSRDEKLFF	TGTGCCAGTAGTAGAGGGCCATCGCGGGATGAAAAACTGTTTTTT